The rows below give T cell receptor beta chains drawn from one sample of a study of T cells after yellow fever vaccination. TCRdb used MiXCR to reprocess the 5' RACE reads, holding one entry per CDR3 protein. The sample includes 100,000 to 150,000 distinct CDR3 sequences, about 7.8% of them seen just once. Sequenced here: CD4+ T cells sorted from PBMCs, sampled roughly 47 days after the first yellow fever vaccination. Source of these receptors: a man between 18 and 29 years old who received the YFV17D yellow fever vaccine. The CDR3 runs from the conserved cysteine through the conserved F or W. A D gene is named only where the DNA matches it firmly. The size entry is marked missing in some rows and otherwise reads once, few, many or a size class.

J: TRBJ1-6
D: -
V: TRBV7-9
size: few
CDR3: CASSVMAGANSPLHF
DNA: TGTGCCAGCAGCGTTATGGCAGGAGCCAATTCACCCCTCCACTTT

J: TRBJ2-7
D: TRBD1
V: TRBV7-2
size: many
CDR3: CASSSTGTGRLYEQYF
DNA: TGTGCCAGCAGCTCGACGGGGACAGGGAGGTTATACGAGCAGTACTTC

J: TRBJ2-1
D: TRBD1
V: TRBV12-3/TRBV12-4
size: -
CDR3: CASRFRVDRGRDQQFF
DNA: TGTGCCAGCAGGTTCCGCGTTGACAGGGGACGGGATCAGCAGTTCTTC

J: TRBJ2-1
D: -
V: TRBV4-1
size: many
CDR3: CASRSGNGQGAYNEQFF
DNA: TGCGCCAGCAGGAGCGGAAACGGGCAGGGCGCCTACAATGAGCAGTTCTTC

J: TRBJ2-5
D: -
V: TRBV5-1
size: many
CDR3: CASNREETQYF
DNA: TGCGCCAGCAACAGGGAGGAGACCCAGTACTTC

J: TRBJ2-7
D: -
V: TRBV20-1
size: many
CDR3: CSAPNRDGADEQYF
DNA: TGCAGTGCCCCCAACAGGGACGGTGCCGACGAGCAGTACTTC

J: TRBJ2-2
D: -
V: TRBV7-9
size: few
CDR3: CASSVGTLTGELFF
DNA: TGTGCCAGCAGCGTCGGGACATTGACCGGGGAGCTGTTTTTT

J: TRBJ2-2
D: -
V: TRBV12-3/TRBV12-4
size: many
CDR3: CASSRTDLYTGELFF
DNA: TGTGCCAGCAGTCGGACAGACCTATACACCGGGGAGCTGTTTTTT

J: TRBJ2-1
D: -
V: TRBV30
size: many
CDR3: CASRARGYNEQFF
DNA: TGTGCCTCCCGGGCCCGGGGCTACAATGAGCAGTTCTTC

J: TRBJ2-5
D: -
V: TRBV23-1
size: few
CDR3: CASSQPEGRAQYF
DNA: TGCGCCAGCAGTCAACCGGAAGGACGGGCCCAGTACTTC

J: TRBJ1-2
D: -
V: TRBV10-3
size: many
CDR3: CAISGAQGRSTF
DNA: TGTGCCATCAGTGGTGCCCAGGGGAGGTCCACCTTC

J: TRBJ2-2
D: -
V: TRBV5-4
size: many
CDR3: CASSRKGTRNTGELFF
DNA: TGTGCCAGCAGCCGGAAGGGGACACGTAACACCGGGGAGCTGTTTTTT

J: TRBJ2-2
D: -
V: TRBV6-5
size: many
CDR3: CASRDNAGELFF
DNA: TGTGCCAGCAGGGACAACGCCGGGGAGCTGTTTTTT

J: TRBJ2-5
D: -
V: TRBV4-2
size: many
CDR3: CASSQSDNEETQYF
DNA: TGTGCCAGCAGCCAATCCGACAACGAAGAGACCCAGTACTTC

J: TRBJ1-6
D: -
V: TRBV20-1
size: many
CDR3: CSARVPSYYNSPLHF
DNA: TGCAGTGCTAGAGTCCCGTCCTACTATAATTCACCCCTCCACTTT

J: TRBJ2-5
D: -
V: TRBV5-6
size: many
CDR3: CASSFLDPGMKTQYF
DNA: TGTGCCAGCAGTTTTCTGGACCCGGGGATGAAGACCCAGTACTTC

J: TRBJ2-1
D: -
V: TRBV4-2
size: -
CDR3: CASSQDSLRRGLYNEQFF
DNA: TGTGCCAGCAGCCAAGACTCTCTAAGGCGGGGGCTCTACAATGAGCAGTTCTTC

J: TRBJ2-1
D: -
V: TRBV5-1
size: many
CDR3: CASSLAQAIYNEQFF
DNA: TGCGCCAGCAGCTTGGCCCAAGCAATCTACAATGAGCAGTTCTTC

J: TRBJ1-6
D: -
V: TRBV3-1
size: -
CDR3: CASSYPGPRSPLHF
DNA: TGTGCCAGCAGCTATCCGGGACCGAGGTCTCCCCTCCACTTT

J: TRBJ1-1
D: -
V: TRBV30
size: few
CDR3: CAWSPPLNTEAFF
DNA: TGTGCCTGGAGTCCCCCTCTGAACACTGAAGCTTTCTTT

J: TRBJ2-5
D: -
V: TRBV20-1
size: many
CDR3: CSADETQYF
DNA: TGCAGTGCGGACGAGACCCAGTACTTC

J: TRBJ1-4
D: -
V: TRBV7-2
size: many
CDR3: CASTTGQRSEKLFF
DNA: TGTGCTAGTACAACGGGACAAAGGAGTGAAAAACTGTTTTTT

J: TRBJ2-1
D: -
V: TRBV7-2
size: many
CDR3: CASSLYQSGNEQFF
DNA: TGTGCCAGCAGCTTATATCAATCAGGGAATGAGCAGTTCTTC

J: TRBJ1-2
D: -
V: TRBV3-1
size: many
CDR3: CASSQDGANYGYTF
DNA: TGTGCCAGCAGCCAAGATGGAGCTAACTATGGCTACACCTTC

J: TRBJ2-3
D: TRBD2
V: TRBV5-1
size: many
CDR3: CASSLSTSGGTDTQYF
DNA: TGCGCCAGCAGCTTATCGACTAGCGGGGGCACAGATACGCAGTATTTT

J: TRBJ1-1
D: -
V: TRBV30
size: few
CDR3: CAWSEVGTEAFF
DNA: TGTGCCTGGAGTGAAGTAGGCACTGAAGCTTTCTTT

J: TRBJ1-4
D: -
V: TRBV12-3/TRBV12-4
size: many
CDR3: CASSLTGFEKLFF
DNA: TGTGCCAGCAGTCTCACAGGGTTTGAAAAACTGTTTTTT

J: TRBJ2-2
D: -
V: TRBV5-1
size: once
CDR3: CASSLTRGELFF
DNA: TGCGCCAGCAGCCTGACTAGAGGGGAGCTGTTTTTT

J: TRBJ2-2
D: TRBD2
V: TRBV7-9
size: many
CDR3: CASSHLLRTSSGELFF
DNA: TGTGCCAGCAGCCATTTGCTGAGGACTAGCTCCGGGGAGCTGTTTTTT

J: TRBJ2-4
D: -
V: TRBV6-1
size: many
CDR3: CASSVRSAKNIQYF
DNA: TGTGCCAGCAGCGTAAGGTCGGCCAAAAACATTCAGTACTTC

J: TRBJ1-1
D: -
V: TRBV27
size: many
CDR3: CASSLFGGSTEAFF
DNA: TGTGCCAGCAGTTTATTTGGAGGGAGCACTGAAGCTTTCTTT

J: TRBJ2-1
D: -
V: TRBV7-2
size: many
CDR3: CASSLEGLSSYNEQFF
DNA: TGTGCCAGCAGCTTAGAGGGACTTAGCTCCTACAATGAGCAGTTCTTC

J: TRBJ2-3
D: -
V: TRBV12-3/TRBV12-4
size: -
CDR3: CASSPPPWTVTDTQYF
DNA: TGTGCCAGCAGTCCCCCACCATGGACAGTCACAGATACGCAGTATTTT

J: TRBJ2-7
D: -
V: TRBV5-1
size: many
CDR3: CASRKNDEQYF
DNA: TGCGCCAGCAGGAAGAACGACGAGCAGTACTTC

J: TRBJ2-2
D: -
V: TRBV7-3
size: many
CDR3: CASSSRTSAGPGELFF
DNA: TGTGCCAGCAGCTCCAGGACTTCTGCGGGGCCCGGGGAGCTGTTTTTT

J: TRBJ2-1
D: -
V: TRBV18
size: many
CDR3: CASSPPGAGGEQFF
DNA: TGTGCCAGCTCACCACCGGGTGCTGGCGGGGAGCAGTTCTTC

J: TRBJ2-2
D: -
V: TRBV5-1
size: many
CDR3: CASSLVHTGELFF
DNA: TGCGCCAGCAGCTTGGTTCACACCGGGGAGCTGTTTTTT

J: TRBJ2-7
D: -
V: TRBV7-8
size: many
CDR3: CASSQRTPLLSYEQYF
DNA: TGTGCCAGCAGCCAAAGGACGCCTCTGCTCTCCTACGAGCAGTACTTC

J: TRBJ2-5
D: -
V: TRBV10-3
size: many
CDR3: CAITRDPQETQYF
DNA: TGTGCCATCACAAGGGACCCACAAGAGACCCAGTACTTC

J: TRBJ2-5
D: TRBD2
V: TRBV5-1
size: -
CDR3: CASSLRASGGPRETQYF
DNA: TGCGCCAGCAGCTTGAGGGCTAGCGGGGGCCCGAGAGAGACCCAGTACTTC